This T cell receptor (beta chain) was obtained from a study of blood T cell repertoires in COVID-19. Across the whole study: The study drew acute and convalescent COVID-19 samples from the United States, Italy and Spain. In each case, the material was cDNA or gDNA derived from T cells, B-cell-depleted T cells, or PBMCs.

The CDR3 extends over 15 amino acids. Per germline, CDR1 SSHAT and CDR2 FNYEAQ (reference sequence). Original data processing: Amplified reference gene primers provided the basis for estimating nucleated cell counts. Assay: immunoSEQ multiplex PCR; the TCRdb copy retains only in-frame clones and omits some. From that table come the V and J calls and clone size; the DNA was used to work out D and trimming. The table includes approximately 5,700 clones, approximately 88% detected once. A note on this clone: Its ends do not fully match the called genes, so a read error is possible.

The clonotype originates from a human donor in a cohort sampled during active COVID-19. The V call is TRBV7-7, the J call TRBJ1-4; possibly TRBD1 for D (6 bases). Source material: peripheral blood. The CDR3 coding sequence is TGTGCTAGCAGCCGACGCGGGGGGCTGGACGAAAAACTGTTTTTT. It encodes CASSRRGGLDEKLFF.